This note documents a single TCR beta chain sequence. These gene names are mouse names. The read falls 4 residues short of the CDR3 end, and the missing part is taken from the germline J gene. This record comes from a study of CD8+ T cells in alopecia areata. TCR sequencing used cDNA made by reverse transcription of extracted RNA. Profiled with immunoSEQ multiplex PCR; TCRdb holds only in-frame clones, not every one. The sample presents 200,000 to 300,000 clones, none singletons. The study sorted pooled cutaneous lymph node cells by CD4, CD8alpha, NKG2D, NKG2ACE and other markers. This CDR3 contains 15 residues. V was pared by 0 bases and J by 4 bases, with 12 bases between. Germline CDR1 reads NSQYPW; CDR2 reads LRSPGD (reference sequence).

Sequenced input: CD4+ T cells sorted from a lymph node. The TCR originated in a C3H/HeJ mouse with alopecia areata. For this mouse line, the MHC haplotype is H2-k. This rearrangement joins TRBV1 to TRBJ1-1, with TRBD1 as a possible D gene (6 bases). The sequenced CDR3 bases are TGCACCTGCAGTGCAGATCCGGGGGGGCTCACA. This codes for CTCSADPGGLT. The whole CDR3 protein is CTCSADPGGLTEVFF.